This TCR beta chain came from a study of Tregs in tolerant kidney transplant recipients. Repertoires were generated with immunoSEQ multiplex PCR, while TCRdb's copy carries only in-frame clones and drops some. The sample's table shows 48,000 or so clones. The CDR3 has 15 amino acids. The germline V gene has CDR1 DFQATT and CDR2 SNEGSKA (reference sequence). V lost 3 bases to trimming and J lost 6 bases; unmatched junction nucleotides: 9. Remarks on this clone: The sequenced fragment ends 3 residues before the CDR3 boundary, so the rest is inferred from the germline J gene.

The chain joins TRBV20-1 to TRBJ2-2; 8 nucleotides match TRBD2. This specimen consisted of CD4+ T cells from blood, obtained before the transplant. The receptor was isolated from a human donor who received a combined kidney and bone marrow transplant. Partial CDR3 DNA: TGCAGTGCTAGTAAGGTAGCGGGGAGAGCCGGGGAG. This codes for CSASKVAGRAGE. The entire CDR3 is CSASKVAGRAGELFF.